The 12 T cell receptor beta chains listed next were all sequenced from one sample in a study of T cell responses to AZD1222 COVID-19 vaccine. The table came from immunoSEQ multiplex PCR; TCRdb's copy has only in-frame clones and leaves some out. The top ten hold 5.5% of the sample, which has under 200,000 clones, around nine tenths seen once. Here the sequenced sample was peripheral blood, taken on day 0 of AZD1222 vaccination. The receptors come from an adult in good health.

This chain links TRBV18 with TRBJ1-1; unclear D gene. This CDR3 spans 13 amino acids. CDR1 is KGHSH, CDR2 LQKENI, per germline. Trimming pared 6 bases from V and 1 base from J, leaving 9 bases between. This chain's CDR3 is CASSRKKNTEAFF. In nucleotides, the CDR3 is TGTGCCAGCTCCCGCAAAAAGAACACTGAAGCTTTCTTT.

This CDR3 is CASTRQVRNTEAFF. CDR3 nucleotides: TGTGCCAGTACCAGACAGGTTCGGAACACTGAAGCTTTCTTT. This chain connects TRBV19 to TRBJ1-1, with D maybe TRBD1 (6 bases). The length of the CDR3 is 14 residues. The germline V gene has CDR1 LNHDA and CDR2 SQIVND (reference sequence). Trimming pared 7 bases from V and 1 base from J, leaving 13 bases between.

This chain connects TRBV29-1 to TRBJ1-1; weak D call: TRBD1 (6 bases). The CDR3 extends over 13 amino acids. Between the trimmed V and J ends, which lost 4 bases and 4 bases, there was a span of 13 bases. In germline, CDR1 is SQVTM, CDR2 ANQGSEA. The CDR3 nucleotides are TGCAGCGTTGGAGGGGGGGCGCCCACTGAAGCTTTCTTT. Protein: CSVGGGAPTEAFF. Using reference TRBV29-1 and TRBJ1-1 for the parts outside the CDR3, the full variable domain is SAVISQKPSRDICQRGTSLTIQCQVDSQVTMMFWYRQQPGQSLTLIATANQGSEATYESGFVIDKFPISRPNLTFSTLTVSNMSPEDSSIYLCSVGGGAPTEAFFGQGTRLTVV.

The chain joins TRBV4-3 to TRBJ2-2; D perhaps matches TRBD2 (6 bases). V was pared by 7 bases and J by 4 bases, with 16 bases between. Germline CDR1 is LGHNA and CDR2 is YSLEER. CDR3 length equals 15 residues. CDR3 protein: CASTDRGRFTGELFF. As DNA, the CDR3 is TGCGCCAGCACCGATCGGGGGAGGTTCACCGGGGAGCTGTTTTTT.

This chain joins TRBV7-2 and TRBJ2-2, with TRBD1 matching over 10 bases. CDR1 is SGHTA and CDR2 is FQGNSA in the germline V gene. This CDR3 has 15 residues. V trimming: 4 bases; J trimming: 4 bases; junction bases outside the gene matches: 3. The CDR3 sequence: CASSSRDRGTGELFF. CDR3 DNA sequence: TGTGCCAGCAGCTCCCGGGACAGGGGCACCGGGGAGCTGTTTTTT.

The chain recombines TRBV6-5 with TRBJ1-2; 7 nucleotides align to TRBD1. With 6 bases clipped from V and 7 bases from J, the junction kept 14 bases outside the gene matches. Germline assignment: CDR1 MNHEY and CDR2 SVGAGI. The CDR3 runs 15 residues. The CDR3 here is CASSYRDSKLSGYTF. The CDR3 bases are TGTGCCAGCAGCTACCGGGACAGCAAGTTGAGTGGCTACACCTTC.

The chain has TRBV27 and TRBJ2-5; D is unclear. The CDR3 spans 12 residues. The germline gives CDR1 MNHEY, CDR2 SMNVEV (reference sequence). The germline V and J ends were trimmed by 1 base and 3 bases, with 3 bases remaining between them. CDR3 protein: CASSLLEETQYF. The CDR3 DNA sequence: TGTGCCAGCAGTTTATTGGAAGAGACCCAGTACTTC.

V and J are TRBV13 and TRBJ1-2; TRBD1 is a possible D gene (6 bases). V was cut by 3 bases and J by 3 bases, with 11 bases left in between. There are 14 residues in the CDR3. Looked up from germline, CDR1 is PRHDT and CDR2 is FYEKMQ (reference sequence). The CDR3 sequence is CASSFRTVDYGYTF. CDR3 nucleotide sequence: TGTGCCAGCAGCTTCCGGACAGTCGACTATGGCTACACCTTC.

V and J are TRBV21-1 and TRBJ2-6; the table names TRBD1, a call not compared with the DNA. TRBV21-1 constitutes a pseudogene. This CDR3 is built from 18 residues. DNA for the CDR3: TGTGCCAGCAGCCCCCAAGACAGCTACCTCTCTGGGGCCAACGTCCTGACTTTC. Amino acids: CASSPQDSYLSGANVLTF.

This sequence joins TRBV7-2 and TRBJ1-1, with 7 bases aligning to TRBD1. With 1 base clipped from V and 4 bases from J, the junction kept 9 bases outside the gene matches. The CDR3 contains 16 residues. Per germline, CDR1 SGHTA and CDR2 FQGNSA. The CDR3 spells CASSLVNRGSGTEAFF. The CDR3 DNA reads as TGTGCCAGCAGCTTAGTAAACAGGGGCTCGGGCACTGAAGCTTTCTTT.

This sequence joins TRBV4-3 and TRBJ1-1; D uncertain. Germline assignment: CDR1 LGHNA and CDR2 YSLEER. V lost 0 bases, J lost 1 base, and 6 bases lay in between. CDR3 size: 14 residues. The CDR3 here is CASSQDRRNTEAFF. For the CDR3, the DNA is TGCGCCAGCAGCCAAGATCGACGGAACACTGAAGCTTTCTTT.

The chain combines TRBV3-1 (or the pseudogene TRBV3-2) with TRBJ2-1, with 13 bases matching TRBD2. Germline V lookup: CDR1 LGHDT, CDR2 YNNKEL (reference sequence). The CDR3 loop spans 15 amino acids. V lost 1 base and J lost 10; bases outside the gene matches: 4. The CDR3 sequence is CASSQGLAGGMEQFF. The CDR3 DNA follows: TGTGCCAGCAGCCAAGGACTAGCGGGAGGAATGGAGCAGTTCTTC.